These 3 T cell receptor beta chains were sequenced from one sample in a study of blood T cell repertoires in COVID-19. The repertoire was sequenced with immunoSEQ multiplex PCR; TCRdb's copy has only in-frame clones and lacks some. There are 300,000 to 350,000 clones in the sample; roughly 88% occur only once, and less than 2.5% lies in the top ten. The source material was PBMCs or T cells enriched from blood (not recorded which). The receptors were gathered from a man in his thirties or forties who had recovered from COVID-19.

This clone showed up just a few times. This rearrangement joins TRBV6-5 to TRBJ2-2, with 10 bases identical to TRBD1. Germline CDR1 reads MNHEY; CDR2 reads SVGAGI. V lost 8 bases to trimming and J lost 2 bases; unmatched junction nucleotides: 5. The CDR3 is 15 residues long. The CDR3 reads CASDRGRINTGELFF. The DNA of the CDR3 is TGTGCCAGCGACAGGGGGCGTATTAACACCGGGGAGCTGTTTTTT.

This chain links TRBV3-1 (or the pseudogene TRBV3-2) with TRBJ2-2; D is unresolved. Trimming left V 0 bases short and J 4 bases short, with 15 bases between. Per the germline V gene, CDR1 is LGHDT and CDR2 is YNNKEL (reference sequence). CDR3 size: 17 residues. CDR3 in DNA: TGTGCCAGCAGCCAAGATTCGACAAGTCTCTTCACCGGGGAGCTGTTTTTT. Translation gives CASSQDSTSLFTGELFF.

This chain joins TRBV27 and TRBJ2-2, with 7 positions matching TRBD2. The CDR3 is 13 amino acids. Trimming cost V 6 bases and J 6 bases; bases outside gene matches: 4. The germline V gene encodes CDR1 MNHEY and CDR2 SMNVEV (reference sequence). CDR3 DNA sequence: TGTGCCAGCAGATACGGGGGGTCCGGGGAGCTGTTTTTT. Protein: CASRYGGSGELFF.